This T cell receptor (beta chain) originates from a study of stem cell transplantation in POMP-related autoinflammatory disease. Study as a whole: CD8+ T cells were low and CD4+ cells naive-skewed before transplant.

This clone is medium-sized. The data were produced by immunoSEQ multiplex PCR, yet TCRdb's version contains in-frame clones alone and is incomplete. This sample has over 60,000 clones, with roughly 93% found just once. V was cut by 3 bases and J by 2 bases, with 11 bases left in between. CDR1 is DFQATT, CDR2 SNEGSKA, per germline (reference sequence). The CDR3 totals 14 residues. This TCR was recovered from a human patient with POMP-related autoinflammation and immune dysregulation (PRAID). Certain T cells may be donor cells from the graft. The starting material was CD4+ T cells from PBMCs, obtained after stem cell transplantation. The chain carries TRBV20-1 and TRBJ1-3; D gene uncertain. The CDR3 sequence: CSASQAGTGNTIYF. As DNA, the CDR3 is TGCAGTGCTAGTCAAGCGGGTACTGGAAACACCATATATTTT.